This T cell receptor beta chain was sequenced during a study of persistence of HIV-infected CD4 T cells. The libraries were made with immunoSEQ version 4 in survey mode. Repertoires were generated with immunoSEQ multiplex PCR, while TCRdb's copy carries only in-frame clones and drops some. In the table there are fewer than 35,000 clones, roughly 82% of which are singletons. Germline CDR1 and CDR2: SGHTA and FQGNSA. The V end was cut by 1 base, the J end by 7 bases, with 11 bases between. The CDR3 loop spans 15 amino acids. Points on this clone: Its specificity is unknown.

Lysates of CMV-infected fibroblasts at around 10 ug/mL stimulated these cells. Memory cells lacking CD40L and CD69 with high CD45RO were sorted. The source was CD4+ T cells sorted from PBMCs after 18-hour stimulation, collected from a patient who received antiretroviral therapy. The sequence came from an adult woman with HIV who was CMV-seropositive. This rearrangement joins TRBV7-2 to TRBJ1-6; no firm D call. The CDR3 region has the DNA TGTGCCAGCAGCTTAGGCAGGACCGTCAATTCACCCCTCCACTTT. It translates to CASSLGRTVNSPLHF.